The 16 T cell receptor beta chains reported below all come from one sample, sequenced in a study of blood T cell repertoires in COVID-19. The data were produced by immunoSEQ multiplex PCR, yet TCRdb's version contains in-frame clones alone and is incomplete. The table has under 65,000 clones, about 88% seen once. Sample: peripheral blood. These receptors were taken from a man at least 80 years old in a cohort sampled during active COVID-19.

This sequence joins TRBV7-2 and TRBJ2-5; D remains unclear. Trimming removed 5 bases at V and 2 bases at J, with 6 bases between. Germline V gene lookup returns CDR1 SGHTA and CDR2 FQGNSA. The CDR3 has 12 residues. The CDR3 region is CASSTIQETQYF. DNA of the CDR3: TGTGCCAGCAGCACAATACAAGAGACCCAGTACTTC.

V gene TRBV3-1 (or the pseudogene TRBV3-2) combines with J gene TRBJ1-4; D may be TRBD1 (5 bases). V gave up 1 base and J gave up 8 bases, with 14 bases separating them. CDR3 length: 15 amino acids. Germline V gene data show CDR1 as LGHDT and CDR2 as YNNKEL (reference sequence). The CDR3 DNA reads TGTGCCAGCAGCCAAGGGACAAACGGTAGGGAAAAACTGTTTTTT. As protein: CASSQGTNGREKLFF.

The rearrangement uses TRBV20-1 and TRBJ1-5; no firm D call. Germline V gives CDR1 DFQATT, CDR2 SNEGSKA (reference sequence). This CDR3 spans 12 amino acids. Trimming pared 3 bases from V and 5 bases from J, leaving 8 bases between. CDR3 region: CSASQADQPQHF. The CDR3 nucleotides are TGCAGTGCTAGTCAGGCCGATCAGCCCCAGCATTTT.

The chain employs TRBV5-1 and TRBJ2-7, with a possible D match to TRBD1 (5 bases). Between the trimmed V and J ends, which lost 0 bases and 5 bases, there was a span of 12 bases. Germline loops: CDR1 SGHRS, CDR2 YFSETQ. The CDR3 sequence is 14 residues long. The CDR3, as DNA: TGCGCCAGCAGCTTGGGAAGGGGTGGGGACGAGCAGTACTTC. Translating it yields CASSLGRGGDEQYF.

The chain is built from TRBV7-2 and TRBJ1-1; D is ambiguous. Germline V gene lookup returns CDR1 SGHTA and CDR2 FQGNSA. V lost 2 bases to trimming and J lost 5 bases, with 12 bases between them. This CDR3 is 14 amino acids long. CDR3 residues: CASSLTGSGTEAFF. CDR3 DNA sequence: TGTGCCAGCAGCTTAACCGGGTCGGGAACTGAAGCTTTCTTT.

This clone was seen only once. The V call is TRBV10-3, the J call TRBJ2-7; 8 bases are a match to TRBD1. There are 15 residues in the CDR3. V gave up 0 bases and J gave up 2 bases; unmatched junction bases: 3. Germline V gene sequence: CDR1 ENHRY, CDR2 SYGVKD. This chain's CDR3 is CAISESGTGAYEQYF. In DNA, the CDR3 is TGTGCCATCAGTGAGTCGGGGACAGGAGCCTACGAGCAGTACTTC.

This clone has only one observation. CDR3 amino acids: CAWSRHEGVTEAFF. CDR3 bases: TGTGCCTGGAGCAGGCATGAAGGGGTCACTGAAGCTTTCTTT. The chain uses TRBV30 and TRBJ1-1; maybe TRBD1 (5 bases). This CDR3 spans 14 amino acids. V lost 3 bases and J 4 bases, leaving 15 bases between the germline ends. In germline, CDR1 is GTSNPN, CDR2 SVGIG (reference sequence).

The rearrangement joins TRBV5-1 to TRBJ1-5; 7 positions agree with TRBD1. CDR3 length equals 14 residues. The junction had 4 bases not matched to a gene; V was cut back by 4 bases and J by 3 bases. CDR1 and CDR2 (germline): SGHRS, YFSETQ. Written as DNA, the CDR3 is TGCGCCAGCAGCGCAGGGGGGAACAATCAGCCCCAGCATTTT. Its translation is CASSAGGNNQPQHF.

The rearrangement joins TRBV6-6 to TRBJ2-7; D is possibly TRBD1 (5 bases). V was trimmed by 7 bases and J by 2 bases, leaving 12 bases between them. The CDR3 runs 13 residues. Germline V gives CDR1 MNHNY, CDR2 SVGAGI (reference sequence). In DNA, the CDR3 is TGTGCCAGCACCCGACAGAACCCCTACGAGCAGTACTTC. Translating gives CASTRQNPYEQYF.

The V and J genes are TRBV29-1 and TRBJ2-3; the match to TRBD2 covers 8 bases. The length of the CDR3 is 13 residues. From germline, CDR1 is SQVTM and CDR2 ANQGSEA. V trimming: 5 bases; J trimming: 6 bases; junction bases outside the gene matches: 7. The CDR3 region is CSVLLAGVDTQYF. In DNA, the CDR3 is TGCAGCGTTCTGCTAGCGGGCGTGGATACGCAGTATTTT.

This CDR3 reads CASSHMTGGKYEQYF. The CDR3 bases are TGTGCCAGCAGTCACATGACAGGGGGCAAGTACGAGCAGTACTTC. V usage is TRBV6-2 or TRBV6-3 and J usage is TRBJ2-7, with 10 positions matching TRBD1. In germline, CDR1 is MNHEY, CDR2 SVGEGT. The CDR3 length is 15 residues. The ends lost 5 bases at V and 4 bases at J; junction bases unmatched: 8.

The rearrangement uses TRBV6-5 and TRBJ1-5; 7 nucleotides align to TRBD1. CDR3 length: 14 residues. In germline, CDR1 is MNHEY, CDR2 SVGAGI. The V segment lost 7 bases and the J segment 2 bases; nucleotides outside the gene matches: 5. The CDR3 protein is CASIQGQGNQPQHF. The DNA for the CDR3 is TGTGCCAGCATTCAAGGACAGGGCAATCAGCCCCAGCATTTT.

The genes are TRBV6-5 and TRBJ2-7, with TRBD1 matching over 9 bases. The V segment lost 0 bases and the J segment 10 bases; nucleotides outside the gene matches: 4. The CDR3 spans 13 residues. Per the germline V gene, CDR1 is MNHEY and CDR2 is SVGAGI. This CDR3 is CASSYSGQGPQYF. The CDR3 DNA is TGTGCCAGCAGTTACTCGGGACAGGGTCCACAGTACTTC.

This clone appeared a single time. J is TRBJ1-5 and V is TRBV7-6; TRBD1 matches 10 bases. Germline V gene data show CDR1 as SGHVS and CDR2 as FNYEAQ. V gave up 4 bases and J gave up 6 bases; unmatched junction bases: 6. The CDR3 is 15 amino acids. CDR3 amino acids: CASSSVRDRGQPQHF. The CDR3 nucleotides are TGTGCCAGCAGCTCTGTCCGGGACAGGGGTCAGCCCCAGCATTTT.

The CDR3 is CASSPLIGDTEAFF. The CDR3 nucleotides read TGTGCCAGCTCACCACTCATCGGGGACACTGAAGCTTTCTTT. This chain joins TRBV18 and TRBJ1-1, with D uncertain. Trimming took 1 base from V and 3 from J, leaving 9 bases between them. The CDR3 contains 14 residues. Germline lookup yields CDR1 KGHSH and CDR2 LQKENI.

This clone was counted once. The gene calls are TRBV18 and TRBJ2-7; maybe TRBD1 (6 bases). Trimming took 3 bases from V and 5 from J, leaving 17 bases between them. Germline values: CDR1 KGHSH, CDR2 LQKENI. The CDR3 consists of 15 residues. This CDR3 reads CASSPNWQGSHEQYF. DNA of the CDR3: TGTGCCAGCTCACCTAATTGGCAGGGGAGCCACGAGCAGTACTTC.